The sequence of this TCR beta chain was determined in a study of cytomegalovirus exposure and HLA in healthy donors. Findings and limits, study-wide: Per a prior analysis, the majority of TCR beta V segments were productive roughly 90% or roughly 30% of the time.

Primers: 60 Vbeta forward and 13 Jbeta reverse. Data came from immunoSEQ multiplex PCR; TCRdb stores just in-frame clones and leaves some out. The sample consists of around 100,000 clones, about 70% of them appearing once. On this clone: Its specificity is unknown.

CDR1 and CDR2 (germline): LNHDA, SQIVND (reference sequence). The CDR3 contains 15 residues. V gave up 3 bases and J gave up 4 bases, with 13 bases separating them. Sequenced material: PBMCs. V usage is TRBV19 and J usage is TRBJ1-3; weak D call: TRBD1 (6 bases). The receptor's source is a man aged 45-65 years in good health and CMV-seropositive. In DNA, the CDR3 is TGTGCCAGTAGTATGGGTACAGGGATCGGAAACACCATATATTTT. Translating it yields CASSMGTGIGNTIYF.